This is a list of T cell receptor beta chains from one sample in a study of OX40 agonist ivuxolimab in advanced cancers. Sequencing was performed with immunoSEQ multiplex PCR; in TCRdb, only in-frame clones are kept and a portion is missing. The sample has about 97,000 clones; approximately 87% are singletons. Source: CD4+ or CD8+ T cells sorted from blood, taken in a trial of the OX40 agonist ivuxolimab. The receptor set was obtained from an adult with an advanced solid tumor such as melanoma, head and neck, liver or kidney cancer. CDR3s leave out the opening cysteine and the closing phenylalanine or tryptophan. A D gene is named only where the DNA matches it firmly.

>NA|TRBJ2-3|TRBV2
ASSVAYTDTQY
>TRBD1|TRBJ1-2|TRBV29-1
SVRSGTGGGGYGYT
>NA|TRBJ2-5|TRBV7-7
ASSPSQPGETQY
>TRBD2|TRBJ2-1|TRBV29-1
SVAGTSGNEQF
>NA|TRBJ2-3|TRBV11-2
ASSLADTQY
>NA|TRBJ2-5|TRBV7-2
ASSFRRGSEETQY
>NA|TRBJ2-3|TRBV14
ASRSTGLDTQY
>TRBD1|TRBJ2-5|TRBV5-1
ASSSSTGDQETQY
>NA|TRBJ1-5|TRBV2
ASSELFPNQPQH
>TRBD2|TRBJ2-3|TRBV2
ASNRRTSGSTDTQY
>TRBD2|TRBJ2-7|TRBV10-1
ATRQWLAGLANYEQY
>NA|TRBJ2-1|TRBV7-2
ASSPRIRRSSYNEQF
>TRBD2|TRBJ2-5|TRBV7-9
ASSLGSGSGETQY
>NA|TRBJ1-6|TRBV6-6
ASSSDSAPNSPLH
>NA|TRBJ2-2|TRBV7-2
ASSLGAGTGELF
>TRBD1|TRBJ2-7|TRBV5-1
ASSPRQGETYEQY
>NA|TRBJ1-4|TRBV6-5
ASSYLRATNEKLF
>TRBD1|TRBJ2-1|TRBV2
ASSRTGSEQF
>NA|TRBJ1-1|TRBV7-9
ASSSLTAEAF
>TRBD1|TRBJ1-6|TRBV30
ASTSGTDINYNSPLH
>TRBD1|TRBJ1-2|TRBV11-2
ASSPRDRDGYT
>NA|TRBJ2-7|TRBV6-1
ASVSRAGSYEQY
>NA|TRBJ2-1|TRBV4-1
ASSPLEGNEQF
>NA|TRBJ1-1|TRBV11-3
ASSQGVNTEAF
>TRBD1|TRBJ1-3|TRBV18
ASSPWDSIGNTIY
>NA|TRBJ2-3|TRBV18
ASSPRRGSHTDTQY
>NA|TRBJ2-1|TRBV28
ASSSGEGGANEQF
>NA|TRBJ2-1|TRBV18
ASSPPPVGVVNEQF
>NA|TRBJ2-1|TRBV19
ASSIGRVRYNEQF
>TRBD2|TRBJ2-7|TRBV7-2
ASSDGLAMEEQY
>NA|TRBJ2-1|TRBV14
ASSQIFRQVSSYNEQF
>TRBD1|TRBJ2-1|TRBV19
ASQGQGVPKEQF
>TRBD2|TRBJ2-7|TRBV13
ASSGGGTSGTYEQY
>NA|TRBJ2-2|TRBV9
ASSVEGSGELF
>TRBD1|TRBJ1-2|TRBV27
ASSWGQGAGYGYT
>NA|TRBJ1-3|TRBV5-8
ASSRSINSGNTIY
>NA|TRBJ2-2|TRBV6-1
ASSEWSSGELF
>TRBD1|TRBJ2-1|TRBV5-4
ASSLGGTDYNEQF